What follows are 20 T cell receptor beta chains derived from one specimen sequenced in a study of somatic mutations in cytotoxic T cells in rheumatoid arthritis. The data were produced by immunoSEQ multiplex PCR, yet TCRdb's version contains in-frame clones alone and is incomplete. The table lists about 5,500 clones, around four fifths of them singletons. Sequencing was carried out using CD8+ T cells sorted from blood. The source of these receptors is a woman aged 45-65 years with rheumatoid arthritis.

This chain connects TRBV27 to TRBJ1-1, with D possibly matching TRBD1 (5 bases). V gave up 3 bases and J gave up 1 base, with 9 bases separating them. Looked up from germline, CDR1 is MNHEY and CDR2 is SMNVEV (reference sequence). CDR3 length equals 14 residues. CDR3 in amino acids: CASSFLGGNTEAFF. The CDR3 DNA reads TGTGCCAGCAGTTTCCTCGGGGGGAACACTGAAGCTTTCTTT.

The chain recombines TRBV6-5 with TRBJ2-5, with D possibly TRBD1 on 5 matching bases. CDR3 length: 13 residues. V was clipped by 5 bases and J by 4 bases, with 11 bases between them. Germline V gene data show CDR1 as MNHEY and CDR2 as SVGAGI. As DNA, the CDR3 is TGTGCCAGCAGTCTCAGGGTTGGAGAGACCCAGTACTTC. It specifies CASSLRVGETQYF.

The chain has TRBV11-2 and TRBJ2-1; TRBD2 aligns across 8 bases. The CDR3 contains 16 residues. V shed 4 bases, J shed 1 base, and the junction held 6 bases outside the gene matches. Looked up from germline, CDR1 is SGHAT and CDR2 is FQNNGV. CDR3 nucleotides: TGTGCCAGCAGCTCCACCGGGACTAGTTCCTACAATGAGCAGTTCTTC. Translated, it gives CASSSTGTSSYNEQFF.

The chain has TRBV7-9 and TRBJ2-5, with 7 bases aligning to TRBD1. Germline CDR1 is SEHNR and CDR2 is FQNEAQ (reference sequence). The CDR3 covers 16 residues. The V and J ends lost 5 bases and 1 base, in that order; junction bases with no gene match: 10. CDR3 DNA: TGTGCCAGCAGCCCCAGACAGGGAATAACCCAAGAGACCCAGTACTTC. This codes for CASSPRQGITQETQYF.

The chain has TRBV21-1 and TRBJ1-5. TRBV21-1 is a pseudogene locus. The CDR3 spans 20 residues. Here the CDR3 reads CASSTEPPSAFRGSNQPQHF. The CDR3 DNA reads TGTGCCAGCAGCACCGAACCGCCATCCGCCTTTAGAGGGAGCAATCAGCCCCAGCATTTT.

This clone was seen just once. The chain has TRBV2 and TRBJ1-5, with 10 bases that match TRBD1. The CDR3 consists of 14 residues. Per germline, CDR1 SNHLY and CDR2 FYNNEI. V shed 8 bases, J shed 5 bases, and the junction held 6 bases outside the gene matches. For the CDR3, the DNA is TGTGCCAGCTCCGGGACAGGGGCCTATCAGCCCCAGCATTTT. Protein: CASSGTGAYQPQHF.

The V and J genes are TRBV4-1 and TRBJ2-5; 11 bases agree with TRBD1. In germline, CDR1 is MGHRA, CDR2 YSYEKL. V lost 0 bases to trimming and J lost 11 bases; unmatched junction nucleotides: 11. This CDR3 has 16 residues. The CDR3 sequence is CASSQEVGQGAREQYF. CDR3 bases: TGCGCCAGCAGCCAAGAAGTAGGACAGGGGGCCCGGGAGCAGTACTTC.

The DNA of the CDR3 is TGTGCCAGCAGGGCGGACAGGGGAGAAGAGACCCAGTACTTC. Amino acid sequence: CASRADRGEETQYF. J is TRBJ2-5 and V is TRBV2, with TRBD1 matching over 9 bases. With 6 bases clipped from V and 3 bases from J, the junction kept 5 bases outside the gene matches. Per the germline V gene, CDR1 is SNHLY and CDR2 is FYNNEI. The CDR3 has 14 residues.

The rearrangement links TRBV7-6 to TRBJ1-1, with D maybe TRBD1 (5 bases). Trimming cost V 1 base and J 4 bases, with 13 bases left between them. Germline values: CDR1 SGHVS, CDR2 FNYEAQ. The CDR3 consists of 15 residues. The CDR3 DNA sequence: TGTGCCAGCAGCTTAGAAGGGCAGGGAGGCACTGAAGCTTTCTTT. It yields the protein CASSLEGQGGTEAFF.

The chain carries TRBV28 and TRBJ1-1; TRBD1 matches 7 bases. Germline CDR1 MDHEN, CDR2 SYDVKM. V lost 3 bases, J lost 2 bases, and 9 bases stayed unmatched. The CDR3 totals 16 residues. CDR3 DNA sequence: TGTGCCAGCAGTTTGACAGGGTACAGCCCCAACACTGAAGCTTTCTTT. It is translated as CASSLTGYSPNTEAFF.

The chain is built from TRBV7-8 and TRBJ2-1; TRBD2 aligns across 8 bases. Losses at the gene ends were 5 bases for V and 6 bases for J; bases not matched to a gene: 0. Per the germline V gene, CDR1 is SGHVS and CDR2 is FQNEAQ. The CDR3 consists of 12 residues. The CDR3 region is CASSSGSNEQFF. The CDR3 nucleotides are TGTGCCAGCAGCAGCGGGAGCAATGAGCAGTTCTTC. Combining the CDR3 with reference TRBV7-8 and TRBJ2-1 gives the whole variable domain GAGVSQSPRYKVAKRGQDVALRCDPISGHVSLFWYQQALGQGPEFLTYFQNEAQLDKSGLPSDRFFAERPEGSVSTLKIQRTQQEDSAVYLCASSSGSNEQFFGPGTRLTVL.

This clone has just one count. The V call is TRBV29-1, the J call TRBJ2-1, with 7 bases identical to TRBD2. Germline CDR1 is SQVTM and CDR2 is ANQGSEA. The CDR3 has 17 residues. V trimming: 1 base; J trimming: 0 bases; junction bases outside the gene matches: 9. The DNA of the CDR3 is TGCAGCGTTGAAGTGCCTAAGCGGGGCCCCTCCTACAATGAGCAGTTCTTC. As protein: CSVEVPKRGPSYNEQFF.

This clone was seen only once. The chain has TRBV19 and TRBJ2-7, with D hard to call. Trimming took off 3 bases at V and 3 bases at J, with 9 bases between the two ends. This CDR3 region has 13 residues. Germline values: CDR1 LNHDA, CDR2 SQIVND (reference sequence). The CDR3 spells CASSIAASYEQYF. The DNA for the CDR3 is TGTGCCAGTAGTATCGCAGCTAGCTACGAGCAGTACTTC.

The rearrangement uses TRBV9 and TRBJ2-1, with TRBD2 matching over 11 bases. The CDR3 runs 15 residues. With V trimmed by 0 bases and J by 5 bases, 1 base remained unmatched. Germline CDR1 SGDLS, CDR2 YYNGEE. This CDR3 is CASSVGGLADNEQFF. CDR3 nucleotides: TGTGCCAGCAGCGTAGGGGGACTAGCGGACAATGAGCAGTTCTTC.

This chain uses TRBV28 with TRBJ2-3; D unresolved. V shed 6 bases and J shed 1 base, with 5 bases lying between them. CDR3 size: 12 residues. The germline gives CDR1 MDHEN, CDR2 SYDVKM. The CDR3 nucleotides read TGTGCCAGCAGCCGGGGCACAGATACGCAGTATTTT. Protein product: CASSRGTDTQYF.

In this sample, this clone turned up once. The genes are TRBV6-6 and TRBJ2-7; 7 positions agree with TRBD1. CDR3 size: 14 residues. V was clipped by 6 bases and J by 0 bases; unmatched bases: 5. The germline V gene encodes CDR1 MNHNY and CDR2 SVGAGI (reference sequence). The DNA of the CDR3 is TGTGCCAGCAGATTCGACAGGGCCTCCTACGAGCAGTACTTC. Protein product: CASRFDRASYEQYF.

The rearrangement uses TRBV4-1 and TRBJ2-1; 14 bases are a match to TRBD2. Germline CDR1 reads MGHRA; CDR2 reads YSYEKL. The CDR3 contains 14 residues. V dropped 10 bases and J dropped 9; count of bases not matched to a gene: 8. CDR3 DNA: TGCGCCATTGAGGAGACTAGCGGGGGGGGTGAGCAGTTCTTC. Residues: CAIEETSGGGEQFF.

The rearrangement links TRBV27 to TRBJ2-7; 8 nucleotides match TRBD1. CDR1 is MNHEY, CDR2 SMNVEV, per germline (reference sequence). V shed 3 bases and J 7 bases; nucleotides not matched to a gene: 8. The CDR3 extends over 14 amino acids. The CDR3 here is CASSFWQGASEQYF. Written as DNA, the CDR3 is TGTGCCAGCAGTTTCTGGCAGGGGGCGAGTGAGCAGTACTTC.

The CDR3 spells CASSPLSGGYGNTEAFF. The CDR3 DNA reads as TGTGCCAGCAGCCCGCTCTCGGGGGGATACGGGAACACTGAAGCTTTCTTT. This sequence joins TRBV5-5 and TRBJ1-1; a possible D gene is TRBD1 (5 bases). The CDR3 totals 17 residues. Trimming took 4 bases from V and 1 from J, leaving 20 bases between them. Germline assignment: CDR1 SGHKS and CDR2 YYEKEE (reference sequence).

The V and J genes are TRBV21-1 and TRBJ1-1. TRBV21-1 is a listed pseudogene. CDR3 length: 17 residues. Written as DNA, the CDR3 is TGTGCCAGCAGCAAAGGGGAGGGTGGGACCCCGAACACTGAAGCTTTCTTT. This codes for CASSKGEGGTPNTEAFF.